These T cell receptor beta chains were read from a single sample in a study of identical twins. TCRdb independently ran MiXCR on the 5' RACE reads; one entry per CDR3 protein. The data show around 670,000 distinct CDR3 sequences, with around 6% seen just once and 1.5% to 2% held by the top ten. The sequenced material came from naive T cells sorted from blood. Every receptor here comes from a man aged 18 to 30 in good health. The CDR3 runs from the conserved cysteine through the conserved F or W. A D gene is named only where the DNA matches it firmly. A row's size may be missing; if present it is once, few, many or a size class.

>many|TRBJ1-1|TRBV12-3/TRBV12-4|-
TGTGCCAGCAGTTGGCCAGGGAGAGGGACTGAAGCTTTCTTT
CASSWPGRGTEAFF
>few|TRBJ2-7|TRBV20-1|TRBD2
TGCAGTGCTAAGGATGGGGCAGGGGGAGCGGGAGGGCTGTACGAGCAGTACTTC
CSAKDGAGGAGGLYEQYF
>few|TRBJ2-7|TRBV29-1|-
TGCAGCGTAACAGTTTCCTACGAGCAGTACTTC
CSVTVSYEQYF
>-|TRBJ1-3|TRBV5-1|-
TGCGCCAGCAGCTTGGGCGACAGCTATGGAAACACCATATATTTT
CASSLGDSYGNTIYF
>few|TRBJ1-1|TRBV5-5|-
TGTGCCAGCAGCCTCTCTTCGACGAGCAACACTGAAGCTTTCTTT
CASSLSSTSNTEAFF
>few|TRBJ2-2|TRBV27|-
TGTGCCAGCAGTTTTTTTGACGGGGAGCTGTTTTTT
CASSFFDGELFF
>many|TRBJ2-1|TRBV7-2|-
TGTGCCAGCAGCTCCCGCTTCGACAATGAGCAGTTCTTC
CASSSRFDNEQFF
>many|TRBJ2-1|TRBV20-1|-
TGCAGTGCTAGAGATTTCAGCTACAATGAGCAGTTCTTC
CSARDFSYNEQFF
>few|TRBJ1-1|TRBV20-1|-
TGCAGTGCACTAGCCCCGAACACTGAAGCTTTCTTT
CSALAPNTEAFF
>many|TRBJ1-2|TRBV24-1|-
TGTGCCACCAGTGACAGACAGTACGGCTACACCTTC
CATSDRQYGYTF
>few|TRBJ2-2|TRBV6-2/TRBV6-3|-
TGTGCCAGCAGTTACCTGCGGGTTTCCGGGGAGCTGTTTTTT
CASSYLRVSGELFF
>few|TRBJ2-1|TRBV12-3/TRBV12-4|TRBD2
TGTGCCAGCAGAACCGGGACTAGCGAGCGGAATGAGCAGTTCTTC
CASRTGTSERNEQFF
>many|TRBJ2-7|TRBV20-1|TRBD2
TGCAGTGCTAGAGGTCCGATGGCTAGCGGGTTACCCTACGAGCAGTACTTC
CSARGPMASGLPYEQYF
>-|TRBJ2-5|TRBV10-3|TRBD1
TGTGCCATCAGTGAGTCAAGGGGGCCGCAGGAGACCCAGTACTTC
CAISESRGPQETQYF
>many|TRBJ2-7|TRBV29-1|-
TGCAGCGGATTCACAGGGTCCTACGAGCAGTACTTC
CSGFTGSYEQYF
>many|TRBJ2-2|TRBV5-5|TRBD2
TGTGCCAGCAGCCAAACGACTAGCGGGAGGTTTGGGGAGCTGTTTTTT
CASSQTTSGRFGELFF
>many|TRBJ2-1|TRBV11-2|TRBD2
TGTGCCAGCAGCCCAGACGGACTAGCGGGAGGCAATGAGCAGTTCTTC
CASSPDGLAGGNEQFF